A single sample is the source of the 8 T cell receptor beta chains below, sequenced in a study of Ad26.COV2.S vaccination and SARS-CoV-2 variants. Some clones are missing from TCRdb's copy, which holds only in-frame ones; the method was immunoSEQ multiplex PCR. Of around 350,000 clones in the sample, approximately 85% are singletons; the top ten hold about 3.5%. Treatment reported: 15 to 20 received Ad26.COV2.S at low or high dose, single or two shots; about 5 received placebo; per-sample allocation not given. Sampling took place 63 days after the first vaccine or placebo injection. The sequencing used peripheral blood, collected in a trial of Ad26.COV2.S vaccine versus placebo. These receptors originate from a person between 18 and 65 years old who received the Ad26.COV2.S COVID-19 vaccine or a placebo.

A few counts support this clone. J is TRBJ2-7 and V is TRBV7-2; maybe TRBD2 (5 bases). V was pared by 5 bases and J by 4 bases, with 9 bases between. This CDR3 comprises 12 residues. Germline V CDR1 and CDR2: SGHTA, FQGNSA. CDR3: CASSGRGYEQYF. CDR3 bases: TGTGCCAGCAGCGGACGAGGGTACGAGCAGTACTTC.

This sequence joins TRBV19 and TRBJ2-5; either TRBD1 or TRBD2 may fit D (5 bases each). The CDR3 runs to 14 residues. The germline gives CDR1 LNHDA, CDR2 SQIVND (reference sequence). V was clipped by 1 base and J by 7 bases, with 13 bases between them. CDR3 bases: TGTGCCAGTAGTATAGGAGGGCCCCAGGGGACCCAGTACTTC. It specifies CASSIGGPQGTQYF. Variable domain in full (rest from reference TRBV19 and TRBJ2-5): DGGITQSPKYLFRKEGQNVTLSCEQNLNHDAMYWYRQDPGQGLRLIYYSQIVNDFQKGDIAEGYSVSREKKESFPLTVTSAQKNPTAFYLCASSIGGPQGTQYFGPGTRLLVL.

This chain links TRBV2 with TRBJ2-6, with a weak D call TRBD1 (6 bases). Germline V gives CDR1 SNHLY, CDR2 FYNNEI. Between the trimmed V and J ends, which lost 6 bases and 0 bases, there was a span of 21 bases. The CDR3 contains 19 residues. The CDR3 loop is CASRRRDRSLLSGANVLTF. CDR3 DNA: TGTGCCAGCAGACGCAGAGACAGGTCCCTCCTCTCTGGGGCCAACGTCCTGACTTTC.

The chain uses TRBV7-6 and TRBJ2-7, with D hard to call. Germline CDR1 SGHVS, CDR2 FNYEAQ. The CDR3 is made up of 14 amino acids. V dropped 1 base and J dropped 1 base, with 8 bases sitting between them. This CDR3 reads CASSLGTASYEQYF. CDR3 DNA: TGTGCCAGCAGCTTAGGTACGGCGTCCTACGAGCAGTACTTC.

The chain links TRBV18 to TRBJ1-2, with D unclear. V shed 6 bases and J shed 0 bases, with 14 bases lying between them. This CDR3 contains 15 residues. Germline V gives CDR1 KGHSH, CDR2 LQKENI. CDR3 amino acids: CASSGGLITNYGYTF. The CDR3 coding sequence is TGTGCCAGCTCGGGCGGACTGATCACTAACTATGGCTACACCTTC.

This chain links TRBV15 with TRBJ1-2; no clear D. The germline CDR1 and CDR2 sequences are LNHNV and YYDKDF (reference sequence). This CDR3 has 13 amino acids. The germline V and J ends were trimmed by 1 base and 5 bases, with 8 bases remaining between them. The CDR3, as DNA: TGTGCCACCAGCAGAGTCCAAAATTATGGCTACACCTTC. Translating gives CATSRVQNYGYTF.

This chain connects TRBV9 to TRBJ2-1, with TRBD2 matching over 12 bases. Germline V gene sequence: CDR1 SGDLS, CDR2 YYNGEE. Trimming took 1 base from V and 0 from J; bases not matched to a gene: 5. CDR3 length: 18 amino acids. The CDR3 bases are TGTGCCAGCAGCGTACAACCGGGACTAGCGGGCTCCTACAATGAGCAGTTCTTC. Residues: CASSVQPGLAGSYNEQFF.

V gene TRBV19 combines with J gene TRBJ2-3; 9 bases match TRBD2. In germline, CDR1 is LNHDA, CDR2 SQIVND (reference sequence). With 8 bases clipped from V and 1 base from J, the junction kept 4 bases outside the gene matches. This CDR3 has 14 residues. CDR3 sequence: CASLPSGGTDTQYF. The CDR3, as DNA: TGTGCCAGTCTTCCTAGCGGGGGCACAGATACGCAGTATTTT.